This entry lists 26 T cell receptor beta chains sequenced from one sample in a study of cytomegalovirus exposure and HLA in healthy donors. PCR involved 60 Vbeta and 13 Jbeta primers. The method was immunoSEQ multiplex PCR; TCRdb's version includes in-frame clones alone and lacks a portion of them. The sample lists over 100,000 clones; 69% were seen once. The material sequenced was PBMCs. All receptors come from a woman aged 65 to 85 in good health and CMV-seropositive.

The chain carries TRBV2 and TRBJ1-1; maybe TRBD1 (5 bases). The length of the CDR3 is 12 residues. Per the germline V gene, CDR1 is SNHLY and CDR2 is FYNNEI. Trimming took 8 bases from V and 4 from J, leaving 11 bases between them. In DNA form, the CDR3 reads TGTGCCAGCCGCAGGGAAAGCACTGAAGCTTTCTTT. It yields the protein CASRRESTEAFF.

This chain connects TRBV6-5 to TRBJ1-5, with a tentative D call TRBD1 (6 bases). This CDR3 spans 13 amino acids. Germline V gene lookup returns CDR1 MNHEY and CDR2 SVGAGI. The V and J ends lost 6 bases and 2 bases respectively, with 8 bases between them. Here the CDR3 reads CASRAGGNQPQHF. Written as DNA, the CDR3 is TGTGCCAGCAGAGCAGGGGGCAATCAGCCCCAGCATTTT.

V gene TRBV6-6 combines with J gene TRBJ2-7; 7 bases agree with TRBD2. The CDR3 sequence is 15 residues long. From germline, CDR1 is MNHNY and CDR2 SVGAGI (reference sequence). V lost 7 bases to trimming and J lost 2 bases; unmatched junction nucleotides: 11. The CDR3 DNA is TGTGCCAGCAACCTGGGAGTTGCGGGGGCCTACGAGCAGTACTTC. Its translation is CASNLGVAGAYEQYF.

The chain employs TRBV19 and TRBJ2-6; no clear D. Germline CDR1 is LNHDA and CDR2 is SQIVND (reference sequence). The CDR3 is 16 residues long. Trimming removed 6 bases from V and 0 bases from J, with 12 bases in between. CDR3 sequence reads: CASRAISSSGANVLTF. CDR3 DNA sequence: TGTGCCAGTAGAGCCATAAGTAGCTCTGGGGCCAACGTCCTGACTTTC.

The chain is built from TRBV7-2 and TRBJ2-1, with 11 bases fitting TRBD2. The CDR3 has 15 residues. V was pared by 7 bases and J by 6 bases, with 8 bases of the junction left unmatched. CDR1 and CDR2 from the germline V gene are SGHTA and FQGNSA. The CDR3 coding sequence is TGTGCCAGCAACATGCTAGCGGGGGGTCCCAATGAGCAGTTCTTC. Encoded protein: CASNMLAGGPNEQFF.

The rearrangement joins TRBV19 to TRBJ2-5; D possibly corresponds to TRBD1 (6 bases). V lost 4 bases and J 5 bases, leaving 17 bases between the germline ends. The CDR3 has 15 residues. CDR1 is LNHDA, CDR2 SQIVND, per germline (reference sequence). DNA of the CDR3: TGTGCCAGTAGTAGTACAGGGTATCGGTCGGAGACCCAGTACTTC. It yields the protein CASSSTGYRSETQYF.

This chain joins TRBV19 and TRBJ2-1; 9 bases map to TRBD2. Germline loops: CDR1 LNHDA, CDR2 SQIVND (reference sequence). There are 15 residues in the CDR3. The J segment lost 4 bases and the V segment lost 6 bases, leaving 7 bases of the junction unmatched. The chain's CDR3 is CASSAGTSLYNEQFF. In DNA, the CDR3 is TGTGCCAGTAGCGCCGGGACTAGCCTGTACAATGAGCAGTTCTTC.

J is TRBJ1-1 and V is TRBV19; D remains unclear. This CDR3 is 13 amino acids long. Germline V gives CDR1 LNHDA, CDR2 SQIVND (reference sequence). V was trimmed by 6 bases and J by 4 bases, leaving 12 bases between them. CDR3: CASSKGRGTEAFF. The CDR3 DNA reads as TGTGCCAGTAGCAAAGGTAGAGGCACTGAAGCTTTCTTT.

The CDR3 region has the DNA TGTGCCAGCTCGCCGTCGGGACAGTCAAATGAAAAACTGTTTTTT. Translated, it gives CASSPSGQSNEKLFF. The chain carries TRBV18 and TRBJ1-4, with 7 bases aligning to TRBD1. Per germline, CDR1 KGHSH and CDR2 LQKENI. This CDR3 comprises 15 residues. V shed 6 bases and J 5 bases; nucleotides not matched to a gene: 9.

The V and J genes are TRBV6-5 and TRBJ1-5; TRBD1 is a possible D gene (5 bases). Trimming removed 5 bases at V and 0 bases at J, with 11 bases between. The CDR3 spans 15 residues. Germline V gene data show CDR1 as MNHEY and CDR2 as SVGAGI. The CDR3, as DNA: TGTGCCAGCAGTCCACAGGAGATTAGCAATCAGCCCCAGCATTTT. Its protein is CASSPQEISNQPQHF.

The chain is built from TRBV30 and TRBJ2-1, with 7 bases aligning to TRBD1. The length of the CDR3 is 11 residues. CDR1 and CDR2 (germline): GTSNPN, SVGIG (reference sequence). Trimming took 2 bases from V and 14 from J; bases not matched to a gene: 6. CDR3 residues: CAWSTGVVKFF. The CDR3 DNA reads TGTGCCTGGAGTACAGGGGTAGTAAAGTTCTTC.

V is TRBV18 and J is TRBJ1-4; maybe TRBD1 (6 bases). The CDR3 has 15 residues. The germline V gene has CDR1 KGHSH and CDR2 LQKENI. Trimming shortened V by 5 bases and J by 8 bases, and 18 bases separated the two germline ends. The DNA of the CDR3 is TGTGCCAGCTCAGGATTACAGGGCACGGACGAAAAACTGTTTTTT. Amino acid sequence: CASSGLQGTDEKLFF.

This clone came up once. The chain uses TRBV18 and TRBJ1-2; 8 nucleotides agree with TRBD1. J was trimmed by 4 bases and V by 5 bases; bases with no gene match: 6. CDR1 is KGHSH and CDR2 is LQKENI in the germline V gene. The CDR3 consists of 14 residues. The CDR3 nucleotides read TGTGCCAGCTCAGAGGACAGGGCCAGCTATGGCTACACCTTC. Translation: CASSEDRASYGYTF.

V and J are TRBV15 and TRBJ2-7, with 9 positions matching TRBD2. Looked up from germline, CDR1 is LNHNV and CDR2 is YYDKDF (reference sequence). J was trimmed by 2 bases and V by 1 base; bases with no gene match: 3. This CDR3 region has 15 residues. CDR3 nucleotide sequence: TGTGCCACCAGCAGAGGGGGCGGGGGGGCCTACGAGCAGTACTTC. Its translation: CATSRGGGGAYEQYF.

This clone has only a few counts. The V and J genes are TRBV9 and TRBJ2-1; the match to TRBD1 covers 10 bases. V dropped 4 bases and J dropped 2; count of bases not matched to a gene: 3. The germline gives CDR1 SGDLS, CDR2 YYNGEE. This CDR3 region has 15 residues. CDR3 nucleotides: TGTGCCAGCAGCCGGGACAGGGGTACCTACAATGAGCAGTTCTTC. The encoded protein is CASSRDRGTYNEQFF.

The gene calls are TRBV5-1 and TRBJ2-5; TRBD1 matches 9 bases. Trimming took 1 base from V and 1 from J; bases not matched to a gene: 2. This CDR3 has 15 residues. The germline CDR1 and CDR2 sequences are SGHRS and YFSETQ. The CDR3 region is CASSLRGQGQETQYF. CDR3 coding DNA: TGCGCCAGCAGCTTGAGGGGACAGGGCCAAGAGACCCAGTACTTC.

The rearrangement uses TRBV6-5 and TRBJ2-7, with D uncertain. The V gene lost 6 bases and the J gene lost 4 bases, with 10 bases spanning the gap. CDR1 MNHEY and CDR2 SVGAGI come from the germline V gene. The CDR3 is 12 amino acids. The CDR3 bases are TGTGCCAGCAGGGGCACATGGTACGAGCAGTACTTC. Translated: CASRGTWYEQYF.

This CDR3 reads CASTPGQGLYNEQFF. The CDR3 DNA reads as TGTGCCAGCACTCCGGGACAGGGACTTTACAATGAGCAGTTCTTC. The chain employs TRBV9 and TRBJ2-1; TRBD1 agrees at 9 bases. With 6 bases clipped from V and 4 bases from J, the junction kept 8 bases outside the gene matches. Per germline, CDR1 SGDLS and CDR2 YYNGEE. This CDR3 is 15 amino acids long. Full variable domain (outside the CDR3, taken from reference TRBV9 and TRBJ2-1): DSGVTQTPKHLITATGQRVTLRCSPRSGDLSVYWYQQSLDQGLQFLIQYYNGEERAKGNILERFSAQQFPDLHSELNLSSLELGDSALYFCASTPGQGLYNEQFFGPGTRLTVL.

This clone appeared a single time. The V call is TRBV11-3, the J call TRBJ2-1, with D possibly matching TRBD2 (7 bases). This CDR3 is built from 16 residues. CDR1 is SGHNT and CDR2 is YENEEA in the germline V gene. Trimming cost V 0 bases and J 4 bases, with 13 bases left between them. The CDR3 coding sequence is TGTGCCAGCAGCTTAGAGGTAGGGGGGGCTTACAATGAGCAGTTCTTC. Protein sequence: CASSLEVGGAYNEQFF.

J is TRBJ2-7 and V is TRBV27; D is perhaps TRBD2 (7 bases). Germline V gene data show CDR1 as MNHEY and CDR2 as SMNVEV (reference sequence). The germline V and J ends were trimmed by 3 bases and 0 bases, with 12 bases remaining between them. The CDR3 length is 15 residues. CDR3 DNA: TGTGCCAGCAGTTTTCAGGGAGGGGGCTCCTACGAGCAGTACTTC. Encoded protein: CASSFQGGGSYEQYF.

This clone was observed a handful of times. The gene calls are TRBV6-5 and TRBJ1-4; tentatively, D is TRBD1 (5 bases). This CDR3 spans 16 amino acids. Per germline, CDR1 MNHEY and CDR2 SVGAGI. Deletions cut 2 bases from V and 0 bases from J, with 10 bases between. CDR3 protein: CASSYRTRATNEKLFF. CDR3 in DNA: TGTGCCAGCAGTTACCGGACAAGAGCAACTAATGAAAAACTGTTTTTT.

This clone has more than one count but fewer than ten. The chain is built from TRBV29-1 and TRBJ2-7, with 8 nucleotides matching TRBD2. V was clipped by 1 base and J by 7 bases; unmatched bases: 15. This CDR3 region has 16 residues. Germline CDR1 and CDR2: SQVTM and ANQGSEA. The chain's CDR3 is CSVEGVGGGIRSEQYF. The DNA of the CDR3 is TGCAGCGTTGAAGGCGTCGGGGGGGGGATCAGGTCGGAGCAGTACTTC.

This clone was detected a few times. The rearrangement links TRBV18 to TRBJ1-1; D might be TRBD1 (5 bases). This CDR3 has 15 residues. Deletions cut 6 bases from V and 5 bases from J, with 19 bases between. Per germline, CDR1 KGHSH and CDR2 LQKENI. This CDR3 reads CASSQDGGLRTEAFF. CDR3 nucleotides: TGTGCCAGCTCTCAAGATGGGGGGTTAAGGACTGAAGCTTTCTTT.

The sample holds a few counts of this clone. The chain uses TRBV27 and TRBJ1-5; 7 bases align to TRBD1. There are 15 residues in the CDR3. Germline V gene data show CDR1 as MNHEY and CDR2 as SMNVEV (reference sequence). Unmatched junction bases numbered 4, after V lost 1 base and J lost 4 bases. CDR3 in DNA: TGTGCCAGCAGTTTATTGGGACAGCGAAATCAGCCCCAGCATTTT. This translates into CASSLLGQRNQPQHF.

This chain connects TRBV5-5 to TRBJ1-1; 9 bases fit TRBD1. The ends lost 5 bases at V and 7 bases at J; junction bases unmatched: 6. The CDR3 is 13 amino acids. The germline gives CDR1 SGHKS, CDR2 YYEKEE (reference sequence). Written as DNA, the CDR3 is TGTGCCAGCAGTTCCACAGGGGGCAGTGAAGCTTTCTTT. It codes for CASSSTGGSEAFF. Full variable domain (outside the CDR3, taken from reference TRBV5-5 and TRBJ1-1): DAGVTQSPTHLIKTRGQQVTLRCSPISGHKSVSWYQQVLGQGPQFIFQYYEKEERGRGNFPDRFSARQFPNYSSELNVNALLLGDSALYLCASSSTGGSEAFFGQGTRLTVV.

The CDR3 spells CASSRRQGHIQYF. The CDR3 DNA is TGCGCCAGCTCTCGTAGACAGGGCCACATTCAGTACTTC. The chain couples TRBV10-1 to TRBJ2-4, with TRBD1 matching 7 bases. J gave up 8 bases and V 8 bases, and 9 bases lay outside the gene matches. The germline V gene encodes CDR1 WNHNN and CDR2 SYGVQD (reference sequence). The CDR3 is 13 residues long.